The source of this T cell receptor (beta chain) is a study of OX40 agonist ivuxolimab in advanced cancers. Concerning the study at large: Ivuxolimab, which targeted the costimulatory receptor OX40 (CD134), was an agonistic, fully human IgG2 monoclonal antibody. Intravenous ivuxolimab was administered to patients every 2 weeks at six dose levels: 0.01, 0.1, 0.3, 1.5, 3 and 10 mg/kg. Of the approximately 54 patients in dose escalation, 19 had hepatocellular carcinoma, some 15 had melanoma, 9 had renal cell carcinoma and 9 had head and neck cancer. A male proportion of roughly 85% and a mean age of approximately 62 years, ranging from about 20 to 79, were recorded for the dose-escalation cohort. Patients were allowed to have had prior anti-PD-1, anti-PD-L1 or anti-CTLA-4 therapy, and roughly two fifths of the dose-escalation patients had been treated with checkpoint inhibitors. Partial responses occurred in three dose-escalation patients, of whom one had hepatocellular carcinoma and two had cutaneous melanoma. The purpose of peripheral TCRbeta sequencing was to test whether ivuxolimab changed TCR sequence diversity and led to clonal T-cell expansion. The paper reports the monotherapy dose-escalation portion (N of about 52 patients) of the phase I ivuxolimab trial.

As concerns this clone: The antigen this receptor binds is unknown. No clone much larger than this one lies a single base away; base qualities are absent.

The trial excluded patients who had a history of autoimmune disease or were on systemic immunosuppression. In every dose cohort, peripheral blood was drawn for TCR sequencing at baseline, cycle 4 day 1, and cycle 7 day 1. Samples were obtained from an open-label, multicenter, first-in-human phase I dose-escalation trial of ivuxolimab. Adults with locally advanced or metastatic head and neck squamous cell, hepatocellular, melanoma or renal cell carcinoma were enrolled in the trial. Before TCR sequencing, CD4+ T cells and CD8+ T cells were sorted from peripheral blood as separate populations. Counted from cysteine to phenylalanine, this CDR3 has 15 amino acids. Only the CDR3 region is kept as DNA, spanning 45 bases read in frame from base 1. The germline V gene encodes CDR1 SGHDN and CDR2 FVKESK. After removal of 2 bases from V and 2 bases from J, the junction retains 4 bases not matched to a gene.

For sequencing of the TCRbeta CDR3 region, genomic DNA was extracted from the sorted cells. The immunoSEQ Assay was used to sequence the TCRbeta CDR3 regions. TCRdb obtained this table from immuneACCESS and retained in-frame rearrangements with V and J assigned. These tables miss some clones; where compared with another copy, unresolved V genes account for less than half of the shortfall, and the remainder is unexplained. The sample has about 40,000 clones on record, around 83% of them singletons. The ten largest clones add up to more than 20% of the sample. Paper-wide results and their limitations: In partial responders in the 0.1-3.0 mg/kg groups, normalized peripheral clonal expansion was found to be among the lowest, especially among CD8+ T cells. Low levels of normalized T-cell clonal expansion were also shown by some nonresponding patients. After ivuxolimab, more expanded clones were found on average in CD8+ T cells than in CD4+ T cells. The antigen specificity of the peripheral T cells that underwent clonal expansion was not determined. At doses of 0.1 to 3.0 mg/kg, clonal expansion of both CD4+ and CD8+ blood T cells was observed from baseline to week 6.

The sequenced sample was CD4+ or CD8+ T cells sorted from blood, obtained in a trial of the OX40 agonist ivuxolimab. This clonotype originated in an adult with an advanced solid tumor such as melanoma, head and neck, liver or kidney cancer. The chain links TRBV14 with TRBJ2-7; 9 nucleotides in the junction match TRBD2. The CDR3 region has the sequence CASSQSGGPAYEQYF. At the DNA level, the sequence is TGTGCCAGCAGCCAAAGCGGGGGGCCCGCCTACGAGCAGTACTTC.